Sequencing of this TCR beta chain was carried out in a study of blood T cell repertoires in COVID-19. As for the study in general: Donors in the United States, Italy and Spain gave samples during acute or convalescent COVID-19.

Study processing details: Nucleated cell number was recorded as an estimate derived from reference gene primer amplification. Clones were sequenced by immunoSEQ multiplex PCR, and TCRdb holds only the in-frame ones, with some missing. V and J calls and clone size come straight from that table; D and trimming were deduced from the DNA. The sample includes around 15,000 clones, under 80% seen only once; the top ten take roughly a third. Sequenced: peripheral blood. The sequence was obtained from a man aged 65 to 85 with active or convalescent COVID-19.

CDR3 bases: TGTGCCAGCAGTGAGGCCGGGATTGGCGAGCAGTACTTC. This translates into CASSEAGIGEQYF. The chain recombines TRBV25-1 with TRBJ2-7, with D maybe TRBD2 (5 bases). Per the germline V gene, CDR1 is MGHDK and CDR2 is SYGVNS. V dropped 3 bases and J dropped 6 bases, with 12 bases sitting between them. The length of the CDR3 is 13 residues.